This TCR beta chain was captured by sequencing in a study of blood T cells in healthy people across ages. For the second PCR, which ran for roughly 6 to 12 cycles, a sample-barcoded 5' primer and a J-beta primer mix were used. Tags on each cDNA molecule came from a template-switch adaptor with 12 random nucleotides. One entry per CDR3 protein results from TCRdb running MiXCR on the 5' RACE reads. The sample lists roughly 1.6 million distinct CDR3 sequences; almost 35% were seen once. Every sample had a minimum of 6 million PBMCs isolated. The ends were cut back, 1 base at V and 5 bases at J, with 14 bases in the middle. Germline V CDR1 and CDR2: SGHTA, FQGNSA. This CDR3 has 16 amino acids.

This receptor was taken from a woman younger than 45 in good health. The rearrangement joins TRBV7-2 to TRBJ2-2; perhaps TRBD1 as D (6 bases). Sequenced sample: blood. CDR3 sequence (DNA): TGTGCCAGCAGCTTAGATGTGGACAGAGAGACCGGGGAGCTGTTTTTT. Its protein is CASSLDVDRETGELFF.